The sequence of this T cell receptor beta chain was determined in a study of Ad26.COV2.S vaccination and SARS-CoV-2 variants. Turning to the study itself: Recipients of Ad26.COV2.S got it intramuscularly, once or twice 56 days apart. Overall study findings and caveats: Participants given vaccine showed non-spike TCR breadth similar to that of placebo recipients.

Treatment in this sample: about 20 received Ad26.COV2.S at low or high dose, single or two shots; several received placebo; per-sample allocation not given. Material that was analyzed had been drawn on day 63 after the first vaccine or placebo injection. This CDR3 spans 15 amino acids. V shed 2 bases, J shed 0 bases, and the junction held 1 base outside the gene matches. Germline lookup yields CDR1 MNHEY and CDR2 SMNVEV (reference sequence). For this clone: The antigen remains unidentified.

Sequenced by immunoSEQ multiplex PCR; TCRdb stores in-frame clones only, minus some. The repertoire includes approximately 420,000 clones, roughly nine tenths of them detected once, and 3.5% sits in the top ten. This TCR was recovered from a person aged 18-60 years who received the Ad26.COV2.S COVID-19 vaccine or a placebo. Sequenced material: peripheral blood, taken in a trial of Ad26.COV2.S vaccine versus placebo. This rearrangement joins TRBV27 to TRBJ1-5; 7 bases align to TRBD1. CDR3 sequence reads: CASSLNRGSNQPQHF. DNA of the CDR3: TGTGCCAGCAGTTTAAACAGGGGTAGCAATCAGCCCCAGCATTTT.